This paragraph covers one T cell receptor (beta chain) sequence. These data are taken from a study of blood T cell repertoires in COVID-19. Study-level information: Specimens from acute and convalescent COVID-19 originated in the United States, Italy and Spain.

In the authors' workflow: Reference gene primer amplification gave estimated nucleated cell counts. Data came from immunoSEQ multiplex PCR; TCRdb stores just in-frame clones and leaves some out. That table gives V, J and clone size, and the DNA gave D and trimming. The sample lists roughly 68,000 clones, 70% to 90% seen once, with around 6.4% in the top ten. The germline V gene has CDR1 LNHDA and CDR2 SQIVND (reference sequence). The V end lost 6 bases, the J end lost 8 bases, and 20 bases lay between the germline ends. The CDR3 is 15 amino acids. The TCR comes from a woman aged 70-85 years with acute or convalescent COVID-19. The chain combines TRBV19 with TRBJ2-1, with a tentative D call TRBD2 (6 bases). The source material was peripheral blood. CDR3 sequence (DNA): TGTGCCAGTAGCGGTGACGGAGGGTTGGCCGATGAGCAGTTCTTC. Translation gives CASSGDGGLADEQFF.